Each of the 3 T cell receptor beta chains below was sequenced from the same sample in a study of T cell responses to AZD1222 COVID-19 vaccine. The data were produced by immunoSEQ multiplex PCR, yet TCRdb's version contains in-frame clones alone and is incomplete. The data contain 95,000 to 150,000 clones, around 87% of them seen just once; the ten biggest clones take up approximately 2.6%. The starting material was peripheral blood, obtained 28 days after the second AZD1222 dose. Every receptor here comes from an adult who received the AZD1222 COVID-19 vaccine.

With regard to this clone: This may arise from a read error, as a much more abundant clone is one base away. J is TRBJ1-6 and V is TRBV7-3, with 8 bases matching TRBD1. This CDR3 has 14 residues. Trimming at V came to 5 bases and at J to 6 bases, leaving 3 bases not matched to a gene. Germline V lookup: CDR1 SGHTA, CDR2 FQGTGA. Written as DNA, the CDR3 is TGTGCCAGCAGCGCCGACAGGGGTAATTCACCCCTCCACTTT. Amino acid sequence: CASSADRGNSPLHF.

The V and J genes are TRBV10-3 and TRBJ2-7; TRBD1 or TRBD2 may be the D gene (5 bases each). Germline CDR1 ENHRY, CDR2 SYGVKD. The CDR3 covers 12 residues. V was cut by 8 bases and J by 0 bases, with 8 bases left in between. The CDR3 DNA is TGTGCCATCGCAGGGAGCTCCTACGAGCAGTACTTC. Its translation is CAIAGSSYEQYF.

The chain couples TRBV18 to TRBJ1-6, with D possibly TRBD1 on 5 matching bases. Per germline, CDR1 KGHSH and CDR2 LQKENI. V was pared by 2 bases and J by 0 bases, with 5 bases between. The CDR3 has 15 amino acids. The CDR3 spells CASSPGTSYNSPLHF. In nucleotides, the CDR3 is TGTGCCAGCTCACCAGGGACCTCCTATAATTCACCCCTCCACTTT.